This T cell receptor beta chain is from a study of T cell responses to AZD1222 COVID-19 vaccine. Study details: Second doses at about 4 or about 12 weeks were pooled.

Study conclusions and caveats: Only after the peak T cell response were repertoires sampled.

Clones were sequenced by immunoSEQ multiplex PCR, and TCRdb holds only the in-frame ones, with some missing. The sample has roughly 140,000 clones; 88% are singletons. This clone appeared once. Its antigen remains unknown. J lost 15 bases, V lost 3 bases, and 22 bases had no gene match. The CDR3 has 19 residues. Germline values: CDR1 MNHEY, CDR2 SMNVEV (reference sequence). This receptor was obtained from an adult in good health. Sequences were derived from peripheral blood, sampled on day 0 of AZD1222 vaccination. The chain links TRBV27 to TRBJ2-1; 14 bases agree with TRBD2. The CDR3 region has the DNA TGTGCCAGCAGTTTCCGACTAGCGGGAGGGCCGGAGGAGAGCCTAGCTAGGTTCTTC. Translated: CASSFRLAGGPEESLARFF.